The 26 T cell receptor beta chains below were found in one sample sequenced in a study of T cells after yellow fever vaccination. TCRdb called the 5' RACE reads again in MiXCR, with one record for every CDR3 protein. The table includes more than 95,000 distinct CDR3 sequences, roughly 6.7% detected once. This specimen consisted of CD4+ T cells sorted from PBMCs, obtained roughly 10 days after the first yellow fever vaccination. Receptors originate from a man aged 18 to 35 who received the YFV17D yellow fever vaccine.

This clonotype was counted at least ten times. V gene TRBV28 combines with J gene TRBJ2-7, with unresolved D. Germline V CDR1 and CDR2: MDHEN, SYDVKM. The CDR3 consists of 13 residues. Trimming shortened V by 2 bases and J by 2 bases, and 7 bases separated the two germline ends. CDR3 sequence (DNA): TGTGCCAGCAGTTTAGACCACACCTACGAGCAGTACGTC. Translated, it gives CASSLDHTYEQYV.

The CDR3 nucleotides are TGTGCCAGCAGCTCCCCACGTTTTGGGGTTGGAAACACCATATATTTT. It specifies CASSSPRFGVGNTIYF. V gene TRBV11-2 combines with J gene TRBJ1-3; D gene unclear. This CDR3 is 16 amino acids long. Germline V gene lookup returns CDR1 SGHAT and CDR2 FQNNGV. Trimming removed 4 bases from V and 3 bases from J, with 16 bases in between.

This clonotype was observed a few times. CDR3 sequence reads: CSAQRVSGANVLTF. The DNA of the CDR3 is TGCAGTGCCCAACGTGTCTCTGGGGCCAACGTCCTGACTTTC. This chain uses TRBV20-1 with TRBJ2-6, with D unresolved. Between the trimmed V and J ends, which lost 6 bases and 0 bases, there was a span of 9 bases. Germline CDR1 and CDR2: DFQATT and SNEGSKA (reference sequence). This CDR3 comprises 14 residues.

V is TRBV4-3 and J is TRBJ2-1; 11 bases are a match to TRBD1. J was trimmed by 7 bases and V by 3 bases; bases with no gene match: 17. CDR1 is LGHNA and CDR2 is YSLEER in the germline V gene. The CDR3 contains 19 residues. The CDR3 loop is CASSHRHLPIGTGGNEQFF. The CDR3 DNA follows: TGCGCCAGCAGCCACCGCCACCTGCCGATTGGGACAGGGGGGAATGAGCAGTTCTTC.

V gene TRBV7-7 combines with J gene TRBJ1-3, with D unresolved. The CDR3 contains 13 residues. V lost 5 bases, J lost 7 bases, and 12 bases lay in between. Germline V gives CDR1 SSHAT, CDR2 FNYEAQ (reference sequence). In nucleotides, the CDR3 is TGTGCCAGCAGCCCTTTCGGCGGGAACACCATATATTTT. Encoded protein: CASSPFGGNTIYF.

This clonotype was found many times. The rearrangement uses TRBV18 and TRBJ2-7, with D unclear. The CDR3 has 14 amino acids. Germline V gene sequence: CDR1 KGHSH, CDR2 LQKENI. V was pared by 4 bases and J by 6 bases, with 16 bases between. In DNA, the CDR3 is TGTGCCAGCTCACTCTCGGACGGATCAGGCGAGCAGTACGTC. Amino acid sequence: CASSLSDGSGEQYV.

There are many counts of this clonotype. The chain joins TRBV5-4 to TRBJ2-1; weak D call: TRBD2 (5 bases). The germline gives CDR1 SGHNT, CDR2 YYREEE (reference sequence). CDR3 length equals 13 residues. V lost 4 bases to trimming and J lost 7 bases, with 12 bases between them. Here the CDR3 DNA reads TGTGCCAGCAGCGAGGGAACTCAAAATGAGCAGTTCTTC. This gives the protein CASSEGTQNEQFF.

There are many counts of this clonotype. The chain recombines TRBV6-1 with TRBJ2-4; the D is unclear. Trimming cost V 10 bases and J 6 bases, with 16 bases left between them. Germline CDR1 MNHNS, CDR2 SASEGT. The CDR3 totals 13 residues. CDR3 sequence reads: CATSPGLRNIQYF. Written as DNA, the CDR3 is TGTGCCACCAGCCCCGGGCTTAGAAACATTCAGTACTTC.

This clonotype has a count of ten or more. The V gene is TRBV18, the J gene TRBJ1-1; D uncertain. With 3 bases removed from V and 6 bases from J, the gap between germline ends came to 8 bases. Germline lookup yields CDR1 KGHSH and CDR2 LQKENI. The CDR3 has 12 amino acids. The CDR3 DNA follows: TGTGCCAGCTCACCCAGGCTCCCTGAAGCTTTCTTT. Its protein is CASSPRLPEAFF.

This clonotype showed up just a few times. J is TRBJ2-1 and V is TRBV4-3; a weak D match, TRBD1 (5 bases). CDR1 is LGHNA, CDR2 YSLEER, per germline. With 3 bases removed from V and 9 bases from J, the gap between germline ends came to 9 bases. This CDR3 contains 12 residues. The CDR3 region is CASSQRRGEQFF. CDR3 sequence (DNA): TGCGCCAGCAGCCAGAGAAGGGGTGAGCAGTTCTTC.

This clonotype was seen ten or more times. V gene TRBV5-1 combines with J gene TRBJ1-6, with unresolved D. From germline, CDR1 is SGHRS and CDR2 YFSETQ. CDR3 length equals 15 residues. Trimming pared 3 bases from V and 10 bases from J, leaving 17 bases between. CDR3 in DNA: TGCGCCAGCAGCTCCACGATATCGAATGTGTCACCCCTCCACTTT. It codes for CASSSTISNVSPLHF.

This clonotype was recorded at least ten times. The chain employs TRBV7-3 and TRBJ2-3; the D gene is possibly TRBD2 (6 bases). The length of the CDR3 is 14 residues. Germline CDR1 reads SGHTA; CDR2 reads FQGTGA. V lost 4 bases to trimming and J lost 0 bases, with 8 bases between them. The DNA for the CDR3 is TGTGCCAGCAGCTCTGGGACTAGCACAGATACGCAGTATTTT. This encodes CASSSGTSTDTQYF.

This clonotype has a count of ten or more. The gene calls are TRBV20-1 and TRBJ1-5; maybe TRBD1 (6 bases). V shed 3 bases and J shed 9 bases, with 18 bases lying between them. The CDR3 runs to 14 residues. Germline loops: CDR1 DFQATT, CDR2 SNEGSKA (reference sequence). CDR3 loop: CSASRGAAQGPQHF. CDR3 DNA sequence: TGCAGTGCTAGTCGGGGGGCGGCCCAGGGGCCCCAGCATTTT.

In its sample, this clonotype was seen many times. This chain joins TRBV27 and TRBJ2-2; D not certain. V was cut by 2 bases and J by 7 bases, with 17 bases left in between. This CDR3 is 16 amino acids long. Germline V gene data show CDR1 as MNHEY and CDR2 as SMNVEV (reference sequence). CDR3 in amino acids: CASSLARAPRGGELFF. The CDR3, as DNA: TGTGCCAGCAGTTTAGCCCGGGCCCCCCGCGGCGGGGAGCTGTTTTTT.

This clonotype was found many times. The chain links TRBV7-2 to TRBJ2-3; perhaps TRBD1 as D (5 bases). The CDR3 covers 15 residues. Germline CDR1 reads SGHTA; CDR2 reads FQGNSA. The ends were cut back, 4 bases at V and 1 base at J, with 12 bases in the middle. CDR3 bases: TGTGCCAGCAGCTCCCGTAGGGGCGGCACAGATACGCAGTATTTT. The encoded protein is CASSSRRGGTDTQYF.

As concerns this clonotype: A clone one base away is much larger, so this may be a read error. The J gene is TRBJ1-2, the V gene TRBV20-1; perhaps TRBD1 as D (6 bases). The length of the CDR3 is 13 residues. Germline V gene sequence: CDR1 DFQATT, CDR2 SNEGSKA (reference sequence). V lost 4 bases to trimming and J lost 5 bases, with 14 bases between them. In DNA, the CDR3 is TGCAGTGCTACCCGAGACAGGCAATATGGCTACACCTTC. Translation: CSATRDRQYGYTF.

This clonotype was counted at least ten times. V is TRBV2 and J is TRBJ2-1; 14 positions agree with TRBD2. J was trimmed by 8 bases and V by 9 bases; bases with no gene match: 6. CDR1 SNHLY and CDR2 FYNNEI come from the germline V gene. The CDR3 is made up of 14 amino acids. In DNA form, the CDR3 reads TGTGCCAGGACTAGCGGGGGGGCCTCGGATGAGCAGTTCTTC. Protein sequence: CARTSGGASDEQFF.

This clonotype was seen repeatedly, ten times or more. The chain employs TRBV5-1 and TRBJ2-3; TRBD2 agrees at 9 bases. Germline-derived CDR1 and CDR2 are SGHRS and YFSETQ. This CDR3 spans 15 amino acids. The V gene end was trimmed by 3 bases and the J gene end by 3 bases; junction bases not matched to a gene: 5. CDR3 DNA: TGCGCCAGCAGCTGGGGACTAGCACGGACAGATACGCAGTATTTT. Amino acids: CASSWGLARTDTQYF. The full variable domain, rest sourced from reference TRBV5-1 and TRBJ2-3, is KAGVTQTPRYLIKTRGQQVTLSCSPISGHRSVSWYQQTPGQGLQFLFEYFSETQRNKGNFPGRFSGRQFSNSRSEMNVSTLELGDSALYLCASSWGLARTDTQYFGPGTRLTVL.

This clonotype was picked up many times. Written as DNA, the CDR3 is TGCAGTGCCAATACAGGGAGTGGGCAGCCCCAGCATTTT. As protein: CSANTGSGQPQHF. The chain employs TRBV20-1 and TRBJ1-5; tentative D call: TRBD1 (6 bases). The CDR3 spans 13 residues. Per germline, CDR1 DFQATT and CDR2 SNEGSKA (reference sequence). Trimming took 6 bases from V and 7 from J, leaving 16 bases between them.

This clonotype appeared once. Given a much more abundant clone one base away, this may be a read error. The V gene is TRBV5-1, the J gene TRBJ2-3; the match to TRBD2 covers 8 bases. The CDR3 consists of 16 residues. Germline CDR1 is SGHRS and CDR2 is YFSETQ. CDR3 sequence: CASSGTGTSLADTHYF. The CDR3 DNA reads as TGCGCCAGCAGCGGAACCGGGACTAGTCTCGCAGATACGCACTATTTT.

This clonotype was observed at least ten times. This sequence joins TRBV28 and TRBJ2-3; the D gene is possibly TRBD2 (6 bases). Trimming cost V 6 bases and J 0 bases, with 25 bases left between them. The CDR3 has 19 residues. The germline CDR1 and CDR2 sequences are MDHEN and SYDVKM. CDR3 sequence (DNA): TGTGCCAGCAGATCTACCAGGGTGCGGGGTAACCTGAGCACAGATACGCAGTATTTT. Translated, it gives CASRSTRVRGNLSTDTQYF.

This clonotype was observed many times. The genes are TRBV6-4 and TRBJ1-1; D perhaps matches TRBD1 (5 bases). V shed 8 bases and J shed 3 bases, with 13 bases lying between them. This CDR3 contains 13 residues. In germline, CDR1 is MRHNA, CDR2 SNTAGT. CDR3 in amino acids: CASRGRGDTEAFF. The CDR3 DNA follows: TGTGCCAGCCGAGGACGGGGCGACACTGAAGCTTTCTTT.

This clonotype was counted many times. This sequence joins TRBV5-1 and TRBJ2-7, with D unresolved. Per the germline V gene, CDR1 is SGHRS and CDR2 is YFSETQ. V gave up 0 bases and J gave up 5 bases, with 12 bases separating them. The CDR3 is 14 amino acids. CDR3 DNA sequence: TGCGCCAGCAGCTTGGACATTTCCAGAGACGAGCAGTACTTC. Protein: CASSLDISRDEQYF.

The table lists this clonotype with many counts. V and J are TRBV7-9 and TRBJ2-1; 15 bases match TRBD2. In germline, CDR1 is SEHNR, CDR2 FQNEAQ (reference sequence). V lost 2 bases, J lost 8 bases, and 10 bases stayed unmatched. The CDR3 is 18 amino acids. CDR3 DNA sequence: TGTGCCAGCAGCTTACTGTCCCGGACTAGCGGGGGGGCAGATGAGCAGTTCTTC. As protein: CASSLLSRTSGGADEQFF.

This clonotype was counted many times. The V and J genes are TRBV20-1 and TRBJ2-5; a weak D match, TRBD1 (5 bases). The length of the CDR3 is 12 residues. Germline V gene sequence: CDR1 DFQATT, CDR2 SNEGSKA (reference sequence). V lost 6 bases to trimming and J lost 7 bases, with 15 bases between them. This CDR3 reads CSAPPQGGTQYF. CDR3 in DNA: TGCAGTGCCCCCCCCCAGGGCGGGACCCAGTACTTC.

In this sample, this clonotype turned up many times. The chain links TRBV6-1 to TRBJ1-6; no reliable D call. V lost 3 bases and J lost 12, with 12 bases in between. CDR1 is MNHNS and CDR2 is SASEGT in the germline V gene. This CDR3 contains 13 residues. The CDR3 loop reads CASSDDPARPLHF. The CDR3 nucleotides are TGTGCCAGCAGTGACGACCCGGCTAGACCCCTCCACTTT.